The rows below give T cell receptor beta chains drawn from one sample of a study of blood T cell repertoires in COVID-19. Data came from immunoSEQ multiplex PCR; TCRdb stores just in-frame clones and leaves some out. In the table there are under 80,000 clones, approximately 90% of which are singletons. The specimen was peripheral blood. All receptors derive from a woman aged 80 or over with active COVID-19. Both conserved end residues are part of each CDR3. Fields, in order: CDR3 length, V gene, D gene, J gene, clone size, CDR3 protein, CDR3 DNA. A D gene is named only where the DNA matches it firmly. Clone size is not always given. Where it is, it says once, few, many or a class for expanded clones.

14	TRBV15	TRBD1	TRBJ1-5	NA	CATSAYRGGQPQHF	TGTGCCACCAGCGCATACAGGGGAGGTCAGCCCCAGCATTTT
13	TRBV30	TRBD1	TRBJ1-2	NA	CAWSVLETGEYTF	TGTGCCTGGAGTGTACTTGAGACAGGGGAGTACACCTTC
15	TRBV6-2/TRBV6-3	TRBD2	TRBJ2-7	NA	CASSYGLAGGREQYF	TGTGCCAGCAGTTACGGGTTAGCGGGAGGCCGGGAGCAGTACTTC
15	TRBV2	TRBD1	TRBJ1-5	NA	CASSGTGGLYQPQHF	TGTGCCAGCAGTGGGACAGGGGGCCTGTATCAGCCCCAGCATTTT
17	TRBV4-3	TRBD2	TRBJ2-7	NA	CASSQDSRAGGSYEQYF	TGCGCCAGCAGCCAAGATTCCCGGGCGGGAGGCTCCTACGAGCAGTACTTC
13	TRBV5-6	NA	TRBJ2-7	NA	CASSTARSYEQYF	TGTGCCAGCTCCACGGCGAGGTCCTACGAGCAGTACTTC
15	TRBV11-3	NA	TRBJ2-3	NA	CASSLGQVDTDTQYF	TGTGCCAGCAGCTTAGGACAGGTAGACACAGATACGCAGTATTTT
15	TRBV18	NA	TRBJ1-5	NA	CASSPEPVSNQPQHF	TGTGCCAGCTCACCAGAGCCGGTTAGCAATCAGCCCCAGCATTTT
14	TRBV20-1	NA	TRBJ2-1	few	CSASGGITLNEQFF	TGCAGTGCTAGTGGCGGGATTACTCTTAATGAGCAGTTCTTC
12	TRBV7-2	NA	TRBJ2-7	NA	CASSLVGLEQYF	TGTGCCAGCAGCTTAGTGGGGCTCGAGCAGTACTTC
15	TRBV27	TRBD1	TRBJ2-1	NA	CASSRPGTGKQEQFF	TGTGCCAGCAGCCGTCCCGGGACAGGGAAACAGGAGCAGTTCTTC
14	TRBV19	NA	TRBJ2-2	NA	CASSEQHNTGELFF	TGTGCCAGTAGTGAACAGCACAACACCGGGGAGCTGTTTTTT
14	TRBV5-4	TRBD2	TRBJ2-5	NA	CASRQLAGEETQYF	TGTGCCAGCAGGCAACTAGCGGGAGAAGAGACCCAGTACTTC
15	TRBV18	TRBD1	TRBJ1-4	NA	CASSQGTATNEKLFF	TGTGCCAGCTCACAAGGGACAGCAACTAATGAAAAACTGTTTTTT
15	TRBV4-3	TRBD2	TRBJ2-1	NA	CASSQGTSGRNEQFF	TGCGCCAGCAGCCAAGGGACTAGCGGGAGAAATGAGCAGTTCTTC
16	TRBV7-2	TRBD2	TRBJ2-7	NA	CASSLVSLAGGYEQYF	TGTGCCAGCAGCTTAGTGAGTCTAGCGGGAGGTTACGAGCAGTACTTC
15	TRBV7-2	TRBD1	TRBJ2-7	NA	CASSSGQGSLYEQYF	TGTGCCAGCAGCTCCGGACAGGGAAGTCTTTACGAGCAGTACTTC
15	TRBV28	TRBD1	TRBJ2-2	NA	CATFRQGAHPGELFF	TGTGCCACCTTTCGACAGGGGGCGCATCCCGGGGAGCTGTTTTTT
18	TRBV29-1	NA	TRBJ2-1	NA	CSGRFPLTSSVGYNEQFF	TGCAGCGGGAGGTTCCCCCTCACTAGCTCGGTAGGATACAATGAGCAGTTCTTC
11	TRBV28	TRBD2	TRBJ2-1	NA	CASAGAREQFF	TGTGCCAGCGCGGGAGCCCGCGAGCAGTTCTTC
17	TRBV5-4	TRBD1	TRBJ2-7	NA	CASSLPKPGQGVSEQYF	TGTGCCAGCAGCTTGCCGAAACCGGGACAGGGGGTTTCCGAGCAGTACTTC
13	TRBV9	TRBD2	TRBJ2-1	NA	CASSPGTSGEQFF	TGTGCCAGCAGCCCCGGGACTAGCGGTGAGCAGTTCTTC
12	TRBV6-2/TRBV6-3	TRBD1	TRBJ2-7	NA	CASSRGPGEQYF	TGTGCCAGCAGTAGGGGGCCTGGGGAGCAGTACTTC
14	TRBV11-2	TRBD2	TRBJ2-7	NA	CASSSGTSGAGEYF	TGTGCCAGCAGCTCTGGGACTAGCGGGGCGGGGGAGTACTTC
17	TRBV7-3	TRBD1	TRBJ2-2	NA	CASSPRTGLPATGELFF	TGTGCCAGCAGCCCGCGGACAGGGCTGCCGGCCACCGGGGAGCTGTTTTTT
16	TRBV6-1	NA	TRBJ2-5	NA	CASSESGAGVGETQYF	TGTGCCAGCAGTGAGTCGGGCGCCGGGGTCGGAGAGACCCAGTACTTC
15	TRBV6-5	TRBD2	TRBJ2-1	NA	CATTKLAGGYNEQFF	TGTGCCACCACAAAACTAGCGGGAGGTTACAATGAGCAGTTCTTC
18	TRBV6-4	TRBD2	TRBJ2-1	NA	CASSVSPGTSVGSNEQFF	TGTGCCAGCAGTGTGTCCCCGGGGACTAGCGTTGGTTCGAATGAGCAGTTCTTC
15	TRBV5-4	NA	TRBJ2-1	NA	CASSRKSNPYNEQFF	TGTGCCAGCAGCCGCAAGAGCAATCCCTACAATGAGCAGTTCTTC
14	TRBV2	TRBD1	TRBJ2-7	NA	CASSPGQGRYEQYF	TGTGCCAGCAGCCCGGGACAGGGGCGCTACGAGCAGTACTTC
15	TRBV4-3	TRBD1	TRBJ1-2	NA	CASSQTTGIPYGYTF	TGCGCCAGCAGCCAGACGACAGGGATACCCTATGGCTACACCTTC
15	TRBV9	NA	TRBJ1-6	NA	CASSVGLEESSPLHF	TGTGCCAGCAGCGTAGGGCTGGAGGAGAGTTCACCCCTCCACTTT
14	TRBV11-2	TRBD1	TRBJ1-1	NA	CASTLTGGTTEAFF	TGTGCCAGCACCCTAACAGGGGGGACCACTGAAGCTTTCTTT
13	TRBV18	NA	TRBJ1-3	NA	CASSQGAGNTIYF	TGTGCCAGCTCACAGGGGGCTGGAAACACCATATATTTT
18	TRBV4-1	TRBD2	TRBJ2-3	NA	CASSQTGTSGRAGDTQYF	TGCGCCAGCAGCCAAACCGGGACTAGCGGGAGGGCCGGAGATACGCAGTATTTT
16	TRBV7-8	TRBD2	TRBJ2-3	once	CASSTWTRSLTDTQYF	TGTGCCAGCAGCACCTGGACTAGATCGTTGACAGATACGCAGTATTTT
16	TRBV5-1	TRBD2	TRBJ2-2	NA	CASSFWAGAGTGELFF	TGCGCCAGCAGCTTCTGGGCGGGAGCGGGCACCGGGGAGCTGTTTTTT
14	TRBV18	TRBD1	TRBJ2-7	few	CASSPGQGNYEQYF	TGTGCCAGCTCACCTGGACAGGGGAACTACGAGCAGTACTTC
15	TRBV7-2	TRBD1	TRBJ2-1	NA	CASSPRDRGRAEQFF	TGTGCCAGCAGCCCCCGGGACAGGGGGCGCGCTGAGCAGTTCTTC
14	TRBV27	TRBD1	TRBJ1-2	NA	CASRMTGGGSSYTF	TGTGCCAGCAGAATGACAGGGGGCGGCTCTAGCTACACCTTC
15	TRBV9	NA	TRBJ2-4	NA	CASSPSDSTKNIQYF	TGTGCCAGCAGCCCGTCGGACAGCACCAAAAACATTCAGTACTTC